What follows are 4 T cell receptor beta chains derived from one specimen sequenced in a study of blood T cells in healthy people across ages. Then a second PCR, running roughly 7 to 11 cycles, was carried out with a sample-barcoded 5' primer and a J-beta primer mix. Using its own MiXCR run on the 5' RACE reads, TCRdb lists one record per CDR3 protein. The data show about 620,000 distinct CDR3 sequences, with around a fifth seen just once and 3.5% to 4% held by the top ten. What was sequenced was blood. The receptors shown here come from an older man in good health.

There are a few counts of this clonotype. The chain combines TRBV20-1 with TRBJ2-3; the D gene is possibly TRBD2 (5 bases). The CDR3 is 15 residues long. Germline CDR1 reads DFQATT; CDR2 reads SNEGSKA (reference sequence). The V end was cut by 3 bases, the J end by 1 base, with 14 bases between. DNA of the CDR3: TGCAGTGCTAGTTATTCTCCAGCGGGCACAGATACGCAGTATTTT. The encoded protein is CSASYSPAGTDTQYF.

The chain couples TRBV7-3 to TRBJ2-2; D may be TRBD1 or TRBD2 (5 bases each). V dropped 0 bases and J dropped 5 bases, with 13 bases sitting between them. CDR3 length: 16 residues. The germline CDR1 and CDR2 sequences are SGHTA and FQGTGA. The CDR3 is CASSLTPGTTTGELFF. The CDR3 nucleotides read TGTGCCAGCAGCTTAACCCCCGGGACCACTACCGGGGAGCTGTTTTTT.

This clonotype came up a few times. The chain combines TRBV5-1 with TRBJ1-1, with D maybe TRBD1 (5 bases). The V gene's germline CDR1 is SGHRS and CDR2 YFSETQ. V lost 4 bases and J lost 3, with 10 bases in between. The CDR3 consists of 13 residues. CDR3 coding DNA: TGCGCCAGCAGCAATCCCAGGGACACTGAAGCTTTCTTT. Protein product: CASSNPRDTEAFF.

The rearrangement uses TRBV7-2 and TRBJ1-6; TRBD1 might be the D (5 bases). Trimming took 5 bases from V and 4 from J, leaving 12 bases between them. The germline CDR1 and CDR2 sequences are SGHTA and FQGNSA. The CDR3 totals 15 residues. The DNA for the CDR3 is TGTGCCAGCAGCCACAACGGGGGGTATAATTCACCCCTCCACTTT. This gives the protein CASSHNGGYNSPLHF.